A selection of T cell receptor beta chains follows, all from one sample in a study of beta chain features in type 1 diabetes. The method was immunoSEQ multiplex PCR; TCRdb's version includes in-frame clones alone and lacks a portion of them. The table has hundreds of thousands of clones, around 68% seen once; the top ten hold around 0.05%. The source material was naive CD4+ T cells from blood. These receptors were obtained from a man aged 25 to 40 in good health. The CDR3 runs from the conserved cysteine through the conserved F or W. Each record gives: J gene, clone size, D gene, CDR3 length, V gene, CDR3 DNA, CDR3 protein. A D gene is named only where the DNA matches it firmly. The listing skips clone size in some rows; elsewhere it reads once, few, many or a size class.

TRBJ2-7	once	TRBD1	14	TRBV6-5	TGTGCCAGCCACCGGGGTGGACAGGCCGACGAGCAGTACTTC	CASHRGGQADEQYF
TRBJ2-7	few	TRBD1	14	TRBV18	TGTGCCAGCTCGCGGGACAGGGAGGCGTCGGAGCAGTACTTC	CASSRDREASEQYF
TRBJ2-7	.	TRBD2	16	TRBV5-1	TGCGCCAGCAGCATAGGTCTGCGGGAGGCACCCTACGAGCAGTACTTC	CASSIGLREAPYEQYF
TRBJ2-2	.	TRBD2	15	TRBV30	TGTGCCTGGAGTCTAGCGGGGGTTCCCACCGGGGAGCTGTTTTTT	CAWSLAGVPTGELFF
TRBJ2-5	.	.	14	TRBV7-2	TGTGCCAGCAGCTTATGGCACAGTCAAGAGACCCAGTACTTC	CASSLWHSQETQYF
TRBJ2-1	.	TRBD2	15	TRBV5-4	TGTGCCAGCAGCCGGGAGGCCAGCTCCTACAATGAGCAGTTCTTC	CASSREASSYNEQFF
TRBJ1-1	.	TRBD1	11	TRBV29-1	TGCAGTGACAGGGTGAACACTGAAGCTTTCTTT	CSDRVNTEAFF
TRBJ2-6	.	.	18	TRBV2	TGTGCCAGCAGTGAAGCTCGGCGGACCTTACCTGGGGCCAACGTCCTGACTTTC	CASSEARRTLPGANVLTF
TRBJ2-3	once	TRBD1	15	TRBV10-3	TGTGCCATCAGTCGAACAGGGGGCGAGCCAGATACGCAGTATTTT	CAISRTGGEPDTQYF
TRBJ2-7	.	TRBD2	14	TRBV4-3	TGCGCCAGCAGCCAAGATTGGACTAGTTACGAGCAGTACTTC	CASSQDWTSYEQYF
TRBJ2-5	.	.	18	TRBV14	TGTGCCAGCAGCCAAGATGAGAGTTGGGGGCGCGGTACGGAGACCCAGTACTTC	CASSQDESWGRGTETQYF
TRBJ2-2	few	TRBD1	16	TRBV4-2	TGTGCCAGCAGCCAAGTAAGACAGGGGCGAACCGGGGAGCTGTTTTTT	CASSQVRQGRTGELFF
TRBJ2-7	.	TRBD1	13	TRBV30	TGTGCCTGGAGAACAGGGGCTACGAAGGTGCAGTACTTC	CAWRTGATKVQYF
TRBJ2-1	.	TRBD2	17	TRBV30	TGTGCCTGGAGCGGACTCGGACTAGCGGGAGTATATAATGAGCAGTTCTTC	CAWSGLGLAGVYNEQFF
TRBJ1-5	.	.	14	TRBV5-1	TGCGCCAGCAGCTTGGAGGGGGGCAATCAGCCCCAGCATTTT	CASSLEGGNQPQHF
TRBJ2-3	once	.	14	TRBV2	TGTGCCAGCAGTGAAGAAGTTCTGGCAGATACGCAGTATTTT	CASSEEVLADTQYF
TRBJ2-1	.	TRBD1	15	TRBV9	TGTGCCAGCAGCGTAGCTCCGACAGGGAACAATGAGCAGTTCTTC	CASSVAPTGNNEQFF
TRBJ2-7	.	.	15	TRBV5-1	TGCGCCAGCACCCAAGCGAAAGGACAGTCCTACGAGCAGTACTTC	CASTQAKGQSYEQYF